Below are 17 T cell receptor beta chains sequenced from a single sample in a study of blood T cell repertoires in COVID-19 (dated by TCRdb to 2020 to 2022). The library was made by the immunoSEQ multiplex PCR assay. TCRdb re-hosts the immuneACCESS table, in-frame sequences only. Its copies lack some clones; in the studies checked, an unresolved V gene accounts for under half of them, and the cause for the rest is not known. The sample includes about 130,000 clones, with roughly four fifths observed a single time. The ten top clones hold roughly 13% of the sample. The sample comprised peripheral blood. Receptor source: a human donor in a cohort sampled during active COVID-19.

The chain combines TRBV10-3 with TRBJ1-2; TRBD1 is a possible D gene (5 bases). Germline loops: CDR1 ENHRY, CDR2 SYGVKD. V lost 6 bases and J lost 7, with 24 bases in between. The CDR3 contains 16 residues. The CDR3 sequence is CAISGGQGLSLGGYTF. As DNA, the CDR3 is TGTGCCATCAGCGGAGGGCAGGGATTAAGCCTGGGTGGCTACACCTTC.

The chain couples TRBV4-1 to TRBJ2-7; possibly TRBD2 for D (7 bases). CDR1 and CDR2 from the germline V gene are MGHRA and YSYEKL. CDR3 length equals 16 residues. Between the trimmed V and J ends, which lost 3 bases and 4 bases, there was a span of 19 bases. Here the CDR3 reads CASSQTRGGGAYEQYF. CDR3 bases: TGCGCCAGCAGCCAGACCCGGGGTGGGGGGGCGTACGAGCAGTACTTC.

J is TRBJ2-5 and V is TRBV5-8; the D is unclear. Trimming shortened V by 4 bases and J by 5 bases, and 9 bases separated the two germline ends. Per the germline V gene, CDR1 is SGHTS and CDR2 is YDEGEE. This CDR3 has 12 residues. The CDR3, as DNA: TGTGCCAGCAGCCAGGCCAGGGAGACCCAGTACTTC. This codes for CASSQARETQYF.

V gene TRBV6-1 combines with J gene TRBJ1-1; D remains ambiguous. Trimming stripped 2 bases from V and 0 bases from J, with 13 bases between. CDR3 length: 16 residues. The germline V gene encodes CDR1 MNHNS and CDR2 SASEGT. CDR3 coding DNA: TGTGCCAGCAGTGAATGGGGTACGGGGATGAACACTGAAGCTTTCTTT. It codes for CASSEWGTGMNTEAFF.

This rearrangement joins TRBV15 to TRBJ1-2; 9 positions agree with TRBD1. This CDR3 has 19 amino acids. CDR1 and CDR2 (germline): LNHNV, YYDKDF (reference sequence). V dropped 0 bases and J dropped 2; count of bases not matched to a gene: 13. CDR3 nucleotides: TGTGCCACCAGCAGAGATCCCCGGTCCGGACAGGGGTTGAACTATGGCTACACCTTC. Translated, it gives CATSRDPRSGQGLNYGYTF.

The chain carries TRBV30 and TRBJ1-1, with a tentative D call TRBD1 (5 bases). Germline assignment: CDR1 GTSNPN and CDR2 SVGIG (reference sequence). CDR3 size: 17 residues. V was pared by 3 bases and J by 4 bases, with 24 bases between. The CDR3 DNA sequence: TGTGCCTGGAGCCCTCCTATCGTAAGGGACGGGGGCACTGAAGCTTTCTTT. It encodes CAWSPPIVRDGGTEAFF.

The rearrangement links TRBV7-9 to TRBJ2-3; TRBD2 matches at 16 bases. Losses at the gene ends were 4 bases for V and 2 bases for J; bases not matched to a gene: 3. Looked up from germline, CDR1 is SEHNR and CDR2 is FQNEAQ (reference sequence). This CDR3 contains 17 residues. The CDR3 here is CASSSGTSGGATDTQYF. The CDR3 DNA reads TGTGCCAGCAGCTCAGGGACTAGCGGGGGGGCCACAGATACGCAGTATTTT.

This clone showed up just once. The chain couples TRBV5-1 to TRBJ2-7; maybe TRBD1 (5 bases). CDR3 size: 12 residues. Trimming left V 5 bases short and J 2 bases short, with 8 bases between. The V gene's germline CDR1 is SGHRS and CDR2 YFSETQ. The CDR3 DNA follows: TGCGCCAGCAGGGTAGGGGCCTACGAGCAGTACTTC. Its translation: CASRVGAYEQYF. Full variable domain (remainder filled in from reference TRBV5-1 and TRBJ2-7): KAGVTQTPRYLIKTRGQQVTLSCSPISGHRSVSWYQQTPGQGLQFLFEYFSETQRNKGNFPGRFSGRQFSNSRSEMNVSTLELGDSALYLCASRVGAYEQYFGPGTRLTVT.

This clone was observed a single time. CDR3 amino acids: CASSLRGVGTQYF. The CDR3 nucleotides are TGTGCCAGCAGCTTGCGGGGGGTGGGGACCCAGTACTTC. The J gene is TRBJ2-5, the V gene TRBV5-6, with 7 bases matching TRBD2. V was clipped by 1 base and J by 7 bases; unmatched bases: 4. The V gene's germline CDR1 is SGHDT and CDR2 YYEEEE. The CDR3 runs to 13 residues.

The chain combines TRBV6-4 with TRBJ1-4; TRBD1 agrees at 9 bases. CDR1 and CDR2 (germline): MRHNA, SNTAGT. The ends lost 7 bases at V and 5 bases at J; junction bases unmatched: 5. CDR3 length equals 14 residues. CDR3 coding DNA: TGTGCCAGCAACGCCGGGACAGGGAATGAAAAACTGTTTTTT. It codes for CASNAGTGNEKLFF.

The chain recombines TRBV5-1 with TRBJ1-2; TRBD1 is a possible D gene (5 bases). V was trimmed by 4 bases and J by 2 bases, leaving 9 bases between them. Germline V gene data show CDR1 as SGHRS and CDR2 as YFSETQ. This CDR3 has 13 amino acids. CDR3 in amino acids: CASSMEGNYGYTF. DNA for the CDR3: TGCGCCAGCAGCATGGAGGGGAACTATGGCTACACCTTC.

This clone appeared a single time. The chain combines TRBV30 with TRBJ1-1; maybe TRBD1 (6 bases). This CDR3 has 12 amino acids. CDR1 is GTSNPN, CDR2 SVGIG, per germline (reference sequence). V was cut by 2 bases and J by 4 bases, with 8 bases left in between. For the CDR3, the DNA is TGTGCCTGGAGTAGGGGGGGCACTGAAGCTTTCTTT. This codes for CAWSRGGTEAFF.

The chain has TRBV27 and TRBJ1-6; no clear D. V was clipped by 3 bases and J by 2 bases, with 8 bases between them. The length of the CDR3 is 15 residues. Germline V lookup: CDR1 MNHEY, CDR2 SMNVEV (reference sequence). The CDR3 here is CASSFSEAYNSPLHF. CDR3 nucleotides: TGTGCCAGCAGTTTCTCGGAGGCCTATAATTCACCCCTCCACTTT.

The chain uses TRBV27 and TRBJ2-2; D is undetermined. Looked up from germline, CDR1 is MNHEY and CDR2 is SMNVEV (reference sequence). The CDR3 runs to 14 residues. V was pared by 3 bases and J by 3 bases, with 8 bases between. The DNA of the CDR3 is TGTGCCAGCAGTTTCTACCGGGACACCGGGGAGCTGTTTTTT. Translation: CASSFYRDTGELFF.

The chain couples TRBV6-2 or TRBV6-3 to TRBJ1-4; D possibly corresponds to TRBD1 (6 bases). CDR1 and CDR2 from the germline V gene are MNHEY and SVGEGT. The CDR3 has 14 amino acids. V lost 6 bases and J lost 5, with 13 bases in between. CDR3 bases: TGTGCCAGCAGCCCGACAGGAGGAAATGAAAAACTGTTTTTT. It yields the protein CASSPTGGNEKLFF.

V gene TRBV10-1 combines with J gene TRBJ2-3, with 8 bases lining up with TRBD2. Germline-derived CDR1 and CDR2 are WNHNN and SYGVQD (reference sequence). J lost 1 base, V lost 0 bases, and 3 bases had no gene match. This CDR3 comprises 16 residues. CDR3 nucleotide sequence: TGCGCCAGCAGTGAGTCAGGACTAGCTGGCACAGATACGCAGTATTTT. This sequence encodes CASSESGLAGTDTQYF.

V is TRBV5-1 and J is TRBJ1-4, with 9 bases that match TRBD1. The CDR3 sequence is 13 residues long. Germline values: CDR1 SGHRS, CDR2 YFSETQ. Losses at the gene ends were 5 bases for V and 6 bases for J; bases not matched to a gene: 2. Here the CDR3 reads CASRQGADEKLFF. The CDR3, as DNA: TGCGCCAGCAGACAGGGGGCTGATGAAAAACTGTTTTTT.